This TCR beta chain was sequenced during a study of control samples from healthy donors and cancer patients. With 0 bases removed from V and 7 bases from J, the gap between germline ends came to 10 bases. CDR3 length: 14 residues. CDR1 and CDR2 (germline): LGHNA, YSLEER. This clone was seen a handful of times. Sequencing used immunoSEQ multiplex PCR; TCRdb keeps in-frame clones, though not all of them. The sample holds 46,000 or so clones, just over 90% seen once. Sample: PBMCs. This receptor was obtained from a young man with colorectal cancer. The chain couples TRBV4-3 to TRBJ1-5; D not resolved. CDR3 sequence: CASSQDFGQQPQHF. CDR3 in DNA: TGCGCCAGCAGCCAAGATTTCGGGCAGCAGCCCCAGCATTTT.